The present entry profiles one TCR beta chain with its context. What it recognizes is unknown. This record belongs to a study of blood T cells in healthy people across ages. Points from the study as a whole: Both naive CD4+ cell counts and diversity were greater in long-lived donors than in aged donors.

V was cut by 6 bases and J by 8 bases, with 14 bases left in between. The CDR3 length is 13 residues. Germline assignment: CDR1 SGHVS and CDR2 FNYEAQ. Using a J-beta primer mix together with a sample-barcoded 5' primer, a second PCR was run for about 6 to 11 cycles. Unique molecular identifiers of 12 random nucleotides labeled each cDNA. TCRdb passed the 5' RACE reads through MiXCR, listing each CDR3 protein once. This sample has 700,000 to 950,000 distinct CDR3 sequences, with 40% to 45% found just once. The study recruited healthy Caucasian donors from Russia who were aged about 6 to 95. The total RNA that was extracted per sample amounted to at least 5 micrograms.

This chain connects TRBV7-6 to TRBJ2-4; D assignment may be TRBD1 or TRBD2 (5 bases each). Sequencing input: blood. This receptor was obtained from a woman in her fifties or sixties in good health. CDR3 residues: CASSPGTGDIQYF. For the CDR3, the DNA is TGTGCCAGCAGTCCCGGGACCGGTGACATTCAGTACTTC.